Presented here are 23 T cell receptor beta chains from one specimen sequenced in a study of human T cells and chemical hapten exposure. One entry per CDR3 protein results from TCRdb running MiXCR on the RACE reads. Of over 300,000 distinct CDR3 sequences in the sample, approximately 5.1% were seen once. Time point given: pre-sensitization, week 0. Treatment: therapeutic diphenylcyclopropenone sensitization with weekly scalp DPC. Specimen: whole blood, collected in connection with sensitization to the hapten diphenylcyclopropenone (DPC). Receptors originate from a woman between 50 and 59 years old with alopecia areata. Some clones in this sample may be carry-over from other donors' samples.

This clonotype was seen ten or more times. This chain joins TRBV20-1 and TRBJ1-6, with 12 bases identical to TRBD1. This CDR3 has 18 amino acids. The ends lost 0 bases at V and 7 bases at J; junction bases unmatched: 10. Germline CDR1 and CDR2: DFQATT and SNEGSKA (reference sequence). CDR3 loop: CSARETIRDRGRNSPLHF. The CDR3 coding sequence is TGCAGTGCTAGAGAGACGATCCGGGACAGGGGGCGAAATTCACCCCTCCACTTT.

This clonotype was counted between two and nine times. The chain is built from TRBV7-9 and TRBJ1-2, with D unclear. The V end lost 7 bases, the J end lost 0 bases, and 18 bases lay between the germline ends. This CDR3 region has 16 residues. Germline CDR1 SEHNR, CDR2 FQNEAQ (reference sequence). In nucleotides, the CDR3 is TGTGCCAGCACAACAGTCAGCAGGATGGCTAACTATGGCTACACCTTC. Translation: CASTTVSRMANYGYTF.

This clonotype showed up many times. This sequence joins TRBV10-3 and TRBJ2-3; D tentatively reads TRBD1 or TRBD2 (5 bases each). V dropped 3 bases and J dropped 0 bases, with 10 bases sitting between them. CDR1 and CDR2 from the germline V gene are ENHRY and SYGVKD. The CDR3 is 15 amino acids. The CDR3 coding sequence is TGTGCCATCAGTGATGAGGGGAGAAGCACAGATACGCAGTATTTT. Amino acids: CAISDEGRSTDTQYF.

This clonotype turned up a few times. The chain has TRBV7-2 and TRBJ2-5, with 9 bases that match TRBD2. With 5 bases clipped from V and 2 bases from J, the junction kept 12 bases outside the gene matches. This CDR3 is built from 17 residues. CDR1 and CDR2 from the germline V gene are SGHTA and FQGNSA. The DNA of the CDR3 is TGTGCCAGCAGCCTATCCCGCGGGAGGGTCCCTCAAGAGACCCAGTACTTC. Its protein is CASSLSRGRVPQETQYF.

The chain employs TRBV7-6 and TRBJ1-3; possible D gene TRBD1, 5 bases. There are 19 residues in the CDR3. The V and J ends lost 1 base and 0 bases respectively, with 19 bases between them. Germline lookup yields CDR1 SGHVS and CDR2 FNYEAQ. The DNA for the CDR3 is TGTGCCAGCAGCTTAGAGGGGCTGGCAGGGCTATTCTCTGGAAACACCATATATTTT. Protein sequence: CASSLEGLAGLFSGNTIYF. Using reference TRBV7-6 and TRBJ1-3 for the parts outside the CDR3, the full variable domain is GAGVSQSPRYKVTKRGQDVALRCDPISGHVSLYWYRQALGQGPEFLTYFNYEAQQDKSGLPNDRFSAERPEGSISTLTIQRTEQRDSAMYRCASSLEGLAGLFSGNTIYFGEGSWLTVV.

This clonotype was seen ten or more times. The V gene is TRBV4-2, the J gene TRBJ2-3; TRBD2 matches at 9 bases. CDR3 length: 14 amino acids. Germline assignment: CDR1 LGHNA and CDR2 YNFKEQ. V shed 1 base, J shed 5 bases, and the junction held 1 base outside the gene matches. This CDR3 is CASSQGREGDTQYF. The CDR3 bases are TGTGCCAGCAGCCAAGGGCGGGAGGGAGATACGCAGTATTTT.

This clonotype was recorded many times. The chain employs TRBV12-3 or TRBV12-4 and TRBJ2-2; D gene uncertain. This CDR3 region has 13 residues. V lost 6 bases, J lost 0 bases, and 5 bases lay in between. CDR3 protein: CASSFSNTGELFF. The CDR3 bases are TGTGCCAGCAGCTTTTCGAACACCGGGGAGCTGTTTTTT.

This clonotype was seen repeatedly, ten times or more. The gene calls are TRBV6-5 and TRBJ2-7; the D gene is possibly TRBD1 (5 bases). V lost 7 bases, J lost 2 bases, and 12 bases lay in between. The CDR3 length is 13 residues. CDR1 MNHEY and CDR2 SVGAGI come from the germline V gene. Here the CDR3 DNA reads TGTGCCAGCACTGAAGGGGCTGCCTACGAGCAGTACTTC. The encoded protein is CASTEGAAYEQYF.

The table lists this clonotype with many counts. The chain uses TRBV21-1 and TRBJ2-2; whether TRBD2, the table's D call, matches the DNA was not checked. TRBV21-1 is described as a pseudogene. CDR3 length: 17 amino acids. The CDR3 here is CASSKRTSGSTTGELFF. The CDR3, as DNA: TGTGCCAGCAGCAAAAGGACTAGCGGGAGTACCACCGGGGAGCTGTTTTTT.

This clonotype came up a few times. V is TRBV19 and J is TRBJ2-3; TRBD1 matches 12 bases. The CDR3 extends over 15 amino acids. J was trimmed by 5 bases and V by 5 bases; bases with no gene match: 5. Germline V gene data show CDR1 as LNHDA and CDR2 as SQIVND (reference sequence). In DNA, the CDR3 is TGTGCCAGTAGTGAGGGACAGGGGGCGGGAGATACGCAGTATTTT. Amino acid sequence: CASSEGQGAGDTQYF. Using reference TRBV19 and TRBJ2-3 for the parts outside the CDR3, the full variable domain is DGGITQSPKYLFRKEGQNVTLSCEQNLNHDAMYWYRQDPGQGLRLIYYSQIVNDFQKGDIAEGYSVSREKKESFPLTVTSAQKNPTAFYLCASSEGQGAGDTQYFGPGTRLTVL.

This clonotype has at least ten counts. The genes are TRBV19 and TRBJ1-2; 9 positions match TRBD1. Germline V gene data show CDR1 as LNHDA and CDR2 as SQIVND (reference sequence). Unmatched junction bases numbered 17, after V lost 5 bases and J lost 4 bases. The CDR3 is made up of 18 amino acids. CDR3 nucleotides: TGTGCCAGTAGTCCGAGCGACGGGACAGGGCAAATTCTCTATGGCTACACCTTC. This encodes CASSPSDGTGQILYGYTF. Full variable domain (rest looked up from reference TRBV19 and TRBJ1-2): DGGITQSPKYLFRKEGQNVTLSCEQNLNHDAMYWYRQDPGQGLRLIYYSQIVNDFQKGDIAEGYSVSREKKESFPLTVTSAQKNPTAFYLCASSPSDGTGQILYGYTFGSGTRLTVV.

This chain joins TRBV18 and TRBJ2-7; D not resolved. This CDR3 is built from 12 residues. Germline V gene sequence: CDR1 KGHSH, CDR2 LQKENI. The V gene lost 2 bases and the J gene lost 3 bases, with 5 bases spanning the gap. In nucleotides, the CDR3 is TGTGCCAGCTCACCATCGGACTACGAGCAGTACTTC. Translating gives CASSPSDYEQYF.

This clonotype occurred a few times. V is TRBV2 and J is TRBJ2-3; D gene uncertain. In germline, CDR1 is SNHLY, CDR2 FYNNEI. This CDR3 is built from 13 residues. V was pared by 1 base and J by 2 bases, with 4 bases between. The CDR3 DNA reads TGTGCCAGCAGTGAAGACGCCACAGATACGCAGTATTTT. As protein: CASSEDATDTQYF.

Many counts were recorded for this clonotype. The CDR3 reads CASGNSLNQNIQYF. CDR3 coding DNA: TGTGCTAGTGGAAACAGTCTAAACCAAAACATTCAGTACTTC. V usage is TRBV12-5 and J usage is TRBJ2-4; D is uncertain. Trimming pared 6 bases from V and 5 bases from J, leaving 14 bases between. The CDR3 contains 14 residues. Germline CDR1 and CDR2: LGHNT and FRNRAP.

This clonotype showed up just once. Since a much larger clone is just one base distant, this may be a read error. The V call is TRBV4-3, the J call TRBJ2-3, with TRBD1 matching 8 bases. There are 15 residues in the CDR3. CDR1 is LGHNA, CDR2 YSLEER, per germline. The CDR3, as DNA: TGCGCCGGCAGCCAAGAGTTACAGGGGGCAGATACGCAGTATTTT. This encodes CAGSQELQGADTQYF.

This clonotype has a count of ten or more. The rearrangement links TRBV12-3 or TRBV12-4 to TRBJ1-5; no definite D call. V lost 5 bases, J lost 0 bases, and 8 bases lay in between. The CDR3 loop spans 14 amino acids. The CDR3 DNA is TGTGCCAGCAGTGACCAATATAGCAATCAGCCCCAGCATTTT. It translates to CASSDQYSNQPQHF.

This clonotype was recorded at least ten times. V gene TRBV3-1 combines with J gene TRBJ2-7; D tentatively reads TRBD1 or TRBD2 (5 bases each). V gave up 2 bases and J gave up 2 bases, with 19 bases separating them. Germline values: CDR1 LGHDT, CDR2 YNNKEL (reference sequence). The CDR3 contains 17 residues. The CDR3 bases are TGTGCCAGCAGCCAAAGTCTCGACAGTTGGGACCCCTACGAGCAGTACTTC. This gives the protein CASSQSLDSWDPYEQYF.

The chain carries TRBV28 and TRBJ1-5; 8 nucleotides match TRBD1. The germline V gene has CDR1 MDHEN and CDR2 SYDVKM. This CDR3 region has 18 residues. V was pared by 3 bases and J by 2 bases, with 12 bases of the junction left unmatched. As DNA, the CDR3 is TGTGCCAGCAGTTTTGAGCTCGGGACAGGTTTGGGCAATCAGCCCCAGCATTTT. The encoded protein is CASSFELGTGLGNQPQHF.

This clonotype was counted ten times or more. This chain joins TRBV29-1 and TRBJ2-1; D possibly matches TRBD1 or TRBD2 (5 bases each). Trimming removed 5 bases from V and 0 bases from J, with 26 bases in between. There are 19 residues in the CDR3. Germline CDR1 SQVTM, CDR2 ANQGSEA. The CDR3 nucleotides are TGCAGCGTTCCCTTGGGGCGGGTCCTGGATCTGAGCTCCTACAATGAGCAGTTCTTC. Protein sequence: CSVPLGRVLDLSSYNEQFF.

The chain is built from TRBV20-1 and TRBJ2-1; 9 bases agree with TRBD2. CDR3 length: 12 amino acids. V lost 7 bases, J lost 9 bases, and 7 bases stayed unmatched. The germline V gene has CDR1 DFQATT and CDR2 SNEGSKA (reference sequence). CDR3: CSVKRGVGEQFF. CDR3 in DNA: TGCAGTGTGAAGCGGGGGGTCGGTGAGCAGTTCTTC.

The V gene is TRBV19, the J gene TRBJ2-1; tentative D call: TRBD2 (5 bases). The CDR3 sequence is 16 residues long. CDR1 and CDR2 from the germline V gene are LNHDA and SQIVND (reference sequence). Trimming removed 5 bases at V and 0 bases at J, with 14 bases between. DNA of the CDR3: TGTGCCAGTAGTCCTTACAGCGGAAACTCCTACAATGAGCAGTTCTTC. Translation: CASSPYSGNSYNEQFF.

The chain joins TRBV7-8 to TRBJ2-5, with 8 bases identical to TRBD2. The CDR3 has 17 amino acids. CDR1 and CDR2 (germline): SGHVS, FQNEAQ. V was pared by 3 bases and J by 3 bases, with 12 bases of the junction left unmatched. The DNA for the CDR3 is TGTGCCAGCAGCTTGACCCGACTAGCGTCCCGGAAAGAGACCCAGTACTTC. Protein: CASSLTRLASRKETQYF.

This sequence joins TRBV12-3 or TRBV12-4 and TRBJ1-3; maybe TRBD1 (5 bases). Trimming stripped 3 bases from V and 5 bases from J, with 11 bases between. This CDR3 region has 14 residues. CDR3 in DNA: TGTGCCAGCAGTTTGGGGCCCCGGAGAAACACCATATATTTT. Amino acids: CASSLGPRRNTIYF.